These 10 T cell receptor beta chains were sequenced from one sample in a study of cytomegalovirus exposure and HLA in healthy donors. The PCR made use of 60 Vbeta and 13 Jbeta primers. Sequencing was performed with immunoSEQ multiplex PCR; in TCRdb, only in-frame clones are kept and a portion is missing. Counted here are some 98,000 clones, around four fifths occurring once; the ten biggest clones make up 3.7%. Sequences were obtained from PBMCs. These receptors originate from a female donor in good health and CMV-seropositive.

This chain uses TRBV4-1 with TRBJ2-3; TRBD1 matches at 7 bases. CDR1 is MGHRA and CDR2 is YSYEKL in the germline V gene. This CDR3 has 20 amino acids. The J segment lost 2 bases and the V segment lost 4 bases, leaving 21 bases of the junction unmatched. The CDR3 protein is CASSPPGQLRRAGHTDTQYF. In nucleotides, the CDR3 is TGCGCCAGCAGCCCCCCGGGACAGCTAAGGCGGGCGGGCCACACAGATACGCAGTATTTT.

The genes are TRBV6-5 and TRBJ2-7; a weak D match, TRBD2 (5 bases). Germline V gives CDR1 MNHEY, CDR2 SVGAGI. The V gene lost 11 bases and the J gene lost 0 bases, with 8 bases spanning the gap. The CDR3 loop spans 11 amino acids. CDR3 protein: CAVGDSYEQYF. In DNA form, the CDR3 reads TGTGCCGTCGGGGACTCCTACGAGCAGTACTTC.

The chain is built from TRBV6-5 and TRBJ1-1; D is uncertain. Per the germline V gene, CDR1 is MNHEY and CDR2 is SVGAGI. The CDR3 spans 12 residues. V lost 5 bases and J 1 base, leaving 5 bases between the germline ends. CDR3 region: CASSRSNTEAFF. CDR3 bases: TGTGCCAGCAGTCGTTCGAACACTGAAGCTTTCTTT.

The chain has TRBV7-9 and TRBJ2-1, with D maybe TRBD2 (6 bases). The CDR3 extends over 15 amino acids. Looked up from germline, CDR1 is SEHNR and CDR2 is FQNEAQ (reference sequence). Trimming shortened V by 3 bases and J by 3 bases, and 12 bases separated the two germline ends. In DNA, the CDR3 is TGTGCCAGCAGCTTTCTCGGGAGAGACTACAATGAGCAGTTCTTC. Its translation is CASSFLGRDYNEQFF.

The chain employs TRBV6-6 and TRBJ2-2, with 10 bases fitting TRBD2. Germline values: CDR1 MNHNY, CDR2 SVGAGI (reference sequence). CDR3 length: 16 residues. V trimming: 4 bases; J trimming: 1 base; junction bases outside the gene matches: 3. CDR3 residues: CASSSRTSGNTGELFF. CDR3 DNA: TGTGCCAGCAGTTCCCGGACTAGCGGGAACACCGGGGAGCTGTTTTTT.

V gene TRBV6-5 combines with J gene TRBJ1-5; TRBD1 agrees at 9 bases. The CDR3 has 15 amino acids. The V segment lost 6 bases and the J segment 6 bases; nucleotides outside the gene matches: 9. Germline loops: CDR1 MNHEY, CDR2 SVGAGI. CDR3 protein: CASRATGGDGQPQHF. In DNA, the CDR3 is TGTGCCAGCAGAGCTACAGGGGGCGATGGTCAGCCCCAGCATTTT.

The chain is built from TRBV19 and TRBJ2-7; maybe TRBD1 (6 bases). The CDR3 loop spans 19 amino acids. The germline V gene encodes CDR1 LNHDA and CDR2 SQIVND (reference sequence). V was clipped by 0 bases and J by 2 bases, with 23 bases between them. The CDR3 DNA reads TGTGCCAGTAGTATAGACCCCCGCGTGGTATCAGGGGAGACCTACGAGCAGTACTTC. It yields the protein CASSIDPRVVSGETYEQYF.

The chain couples TRBV18 to TRBJ1-4; D is perhaps TRBD1 (5 bases). The ends were cut back, 5 bases at V and 5 bases at J, with 12 bases in the middle. This CDR3 has 14 residues. Germline V lookup: CDR1 KGHSH, CDR2 LQKENI. For the CDR3, the DNA is TGTGCCAGCTCAGCCGGGACTGGGAATGAAAAACTGTTTTTT. Protein product: CASSAGTGNEKLFF.

The chain carries TRBV19 and TRBJ2-2, with unresolved D. CDR3 size: 12 residues. CDR1 is LNHDA and CDR2 is SQIVND in the germline V gene (reference sequence). The V and J ends lost 5 bases and 7 bases respectively, with 8 bases between them. CDR3 amino acids: CASSSWSGELFF. In DNA, the CDR3 is TGTGCCAGTAGTTCATGGAGCGGGGAGCTGTTTTTT.

This clone was observed a single time. The V and J genes are TRBV10-3 and TRBJ1-1; TRBD1 agrees at 8 bases. The germline gives CDR1 ENHRY, CDR2 SYGVKD. The ends lost 7 bases at V and 7 bases at J; junction bases unmatched: 11. The CDR3 has 14 residues. The CDR3 region is CAITSDRASDEAFF. The CDR3 DNA follows: TGTGCCATCACTTCGGACAGGGCCTCGGATGAAGCTTTCTTT.